These T cell receptor beta chains were read from a single sample in a study of cytomegalovirus exposure and HLA in healthy donors. Using immunoSEQ multiplex PCR, the repertoire was profiled, and TCRdb retains in-frame clones only, with some absent. The repertoire includes about 200,000 clones, over 60% of them detected once, and 1.5% to 2% sits in the top ten. The material sequenced was PBMCs. The receptors were gathered from a male donor in good health and CMV-seronegative. Both conserved end residues are part of each CDR3. The D gene is left open where the match is weak. Rows give clone size only sometimes, using once, few, many, or a class for an expanded clone.

V,size,J,D,length,CDR3,DNA
TRBV15,-,TRBJ2-3,-,18,CATSRALGLILSTDTQYF,TGTGCCACCAGCAGAGCCTTAGGACTTATACTTAGCACAGATACGCAGTATTTT
TRBV9,-,TRBJ1-3,TRBD1,16,CASSRAGQDSGNTIYF,TGTGCCAGCAGCCGAGCTGGACAGGACTCTGGAAACACCATATATTTT
TRBV29-1,few,TRBJ2-5,TRBD1,14,CSAGRDRVSETQYF,TGCAGCGCCGGCCGGGACAGGGTTTCGGAGACCCAGTACTTC
TRBV6-5,-,TRBJ2-7,TRBD1,15,CASSSRGQSTYEQYF,TGTGCCAGCAGTTCTAGGGGGCAGTCAACCTACGAGCAGTACTTC
TRBV27,few,TRBJ2-1,TRBD2,11,CASLKGLGLFF,TGTGCCAGCCTTAAGGGACTAGGTCTGTTCTTC
TRBV11-2,-,TRBJ2-5,-,14,CASSFEGVGETQYF,TGTGCCAGCAGCTTTGAGGGAGTGGGAGAGACCCAGTACTTC
TRBV9,-,TRBJ1-4,-,11,CASGGGRKLFF,TGTGCCAGCGGGGGGGGGCGAAAACTGTTTTTT
TRBV4-3,-,TRBJ2-7,TRBD1,12,CAGTGVSCEQYF,TGCGCCGGCACAGGGGTTTCGTGCGAGCAGTACTTC
TRBV10-3,-,TRBJ1-2,-,15,CAISDFGARSYGYTF,TGTGCCATCAGTGATTTTGGGGCCCGCAGCTATGGCTACACCTTC
TRBV30,-,TRBJ2-5,TRBD1,19,CAWSVRAGGPMAGFETQYF,TGTGCCTGGAGTGTAAGGGCAGGGGGCCCGATGGCGGGTTTCGAGACCCAGTACTTC
TRBV4-3,-,TRBJ2-1,-,13,CASSHRAANEQFF,TGCGCCAGCAGCCATCGCGCGGCGAACGAGCAGTTCTTC
TRBV5-1,-,TRBJ1-2,-,12,CASSLTGYGYTF,TGCGCCAGCAGCTTGACAGGGTATGGCTACACCTTC
TRBV4-2,-,TRBJ2-3,-,14,CASSQESTPGTQYF,TGTGCCAGCAGCCAAGAGTCGACCCCGGGGACGCAGTATTTT
TRBV5-5,few,TRBJ2-3,TRBD1,16,CASSLEGASSTDTQYF,TGTGCCAGCAGCTTGGAGGGGGCATCTAGCACAGATACGCAGTATTTT
TRBV7-9,-,TRBJ1-1,-,14,CASSGGGQGTEAFF,TGTGCCAGCAGCGGGGGGGGGCAGGGGACTGAAGCTTTCTTT
TRBV30,-,TRBJ1-5,-,14,CAWNIGGASQPQHF,TGTGCCTGGAACATCGGGGGTGCGAGCCAGCCCCAGCATTTT
TRBV20-1,-,TRBJ1-2,-,11,CSASPTDGYTF,TGCAGTGCTAGCCCTACGGATGGCTACACCTTC
TRBV7-6,-,TRBJ1-5,TRBD1,15,CASSLEQGAIQPQHF,TGTGCCAGCAGCTTAGAACAGGGGGCGATTCAGCCCCAGCATTTT
TRBV27,-,TRBJ1-6,TRBD1,14,CASSLGQPYSPLHF,TGTGCCAGCAGTCTGGGACAGCCCTATTCACCCCTCCACTTT
TRBV27,-,TRBJ1-2,TRBD1,17,CASSPLPRQGLNYGYTF,TGTGCCAGCAGTCCCCTCCCCAGACAGGGGCTAAACTATGGCTACACCTTC
TRBV5-4,-,TRBJ1-1,-,14,CASSLSTREIEAFF,TGTGCCAGCAGCTTGAGCACAAGGGAGATTGAAGCTTTCTTT
TRBV19,-,TRBJ1-6,TRBD1,14,CASSIGTGNSPLHF,TGTGCCAGTAGTATCGGGACAGGTAATTCACCCCTCCACTTT
TRBV7-6,few,TRBJ1-3,-,14,CASSFSSSGNTIYF,TGTGCCAGCAGCTTTTCTAGCTCTGGAAACACCATATATTTT
TRBV5-4,-,TRBJ2-1,TRBD2,15,CASSISGGAYNEQFF,TGTGCCAGCAGCATAAGCGGGGGGGCCTACAATGAGCAGTTCTTC
TRBV19,-,TRBJ2-1,-,15,CASSILSGRKQEQFF,TGTGCCAGTAGTATCCTAAGCGGAAGGAAACAGGAGCAGTTCTTC
TRBV7-9,-,TRBJ1-6,-,15,CASSPPGGTDSPLHF,TGTGCCAGCAGCCCCCCGGGGGGGACGGATTCACCCCTCCACTTT
TRBV6-4,-,TRBJ2-3,-,13,CASSDAVADTQYF,TGTGCCAGCAGTGACGCGGTCGCAGATACGCAGTATTTT
TRBV27,-,TRBJ1-6,-,16,CASSPSQGVYNSPLHF,TGTGCCAGCAGCCCATCGCAGGGCGTCTATAATTCACCCCTCCACTTT
TRBV4-3,-,TRBJ2-7,-,15,CASSDVLSGAREQYF,TGCGCCAGCAGCGACGTCCTATCGGGAGCAAGAGAGCAGTACTTC
TRBV6-5,once,TRBJ2-3,TRBD1,15,CASSYSRTGADTQYF,TGTGCCAGCAGTTACTCGCGCACAGGGGCAGATACGCAGTATTTT
TRBV18,-,TRBJ2-2,-,15,CASSPGQADTGELFF,TGTGCCAGCTCACCGGGACAAGCGGACACCGGGGAGCTGTTTTTT
TRBV7-9,-,TRBJ1-5,-,14,CASSSSVTNQPQHF,TGTGCCAGCAGCTCAAGCGTCACCAATCAGCCCCAGCATTTT
TRBV9,-,TRBJ2-7,-,16,CASSVAGDIGSYEQYF,TGTGCCAGCAGCGTAGCCGGGGACATAGGATCCTACGAGCAGTACTTC
TRBV10-1,few,TRBJ1-4,-,17,CASSESKATATNEKLFF,TGCGCCAGCAGTGAGTCGAAAGCGACTGCAACTAATGAAAAACTGTTTTTT
TRBV9,once,TRBJ2-7,-,15,CASSVATRGTHEQYF,TGTGCCAGCAGCGTAGCTACCAGGGGCACGCACGAGCAGTACTTC
TRBV5-8,-,TRBJ2-2,TRBD1,17,CASSRGTGGAVTGELFF,TGTGCCAGCAGCAGAGGGACAGGGGGCGCGGTCACCGGGGAGCTGTTTTTT
TRBV2,-,TRBJ1-5,-,18,CASSEGVDLGLSNQPQHF,TGTGCCAGCAGCGAGGGAGTGGATTTGGGATTAAGCAATCAGCCCCAGCATTTT
TRBV7-9,-,TRBJ2-3,-,15,CASSLAVSLGDTQYF,TGTGCCAGCAGCTTAGCGGTTAGCCTGGGAGATACGCAGTATTTT